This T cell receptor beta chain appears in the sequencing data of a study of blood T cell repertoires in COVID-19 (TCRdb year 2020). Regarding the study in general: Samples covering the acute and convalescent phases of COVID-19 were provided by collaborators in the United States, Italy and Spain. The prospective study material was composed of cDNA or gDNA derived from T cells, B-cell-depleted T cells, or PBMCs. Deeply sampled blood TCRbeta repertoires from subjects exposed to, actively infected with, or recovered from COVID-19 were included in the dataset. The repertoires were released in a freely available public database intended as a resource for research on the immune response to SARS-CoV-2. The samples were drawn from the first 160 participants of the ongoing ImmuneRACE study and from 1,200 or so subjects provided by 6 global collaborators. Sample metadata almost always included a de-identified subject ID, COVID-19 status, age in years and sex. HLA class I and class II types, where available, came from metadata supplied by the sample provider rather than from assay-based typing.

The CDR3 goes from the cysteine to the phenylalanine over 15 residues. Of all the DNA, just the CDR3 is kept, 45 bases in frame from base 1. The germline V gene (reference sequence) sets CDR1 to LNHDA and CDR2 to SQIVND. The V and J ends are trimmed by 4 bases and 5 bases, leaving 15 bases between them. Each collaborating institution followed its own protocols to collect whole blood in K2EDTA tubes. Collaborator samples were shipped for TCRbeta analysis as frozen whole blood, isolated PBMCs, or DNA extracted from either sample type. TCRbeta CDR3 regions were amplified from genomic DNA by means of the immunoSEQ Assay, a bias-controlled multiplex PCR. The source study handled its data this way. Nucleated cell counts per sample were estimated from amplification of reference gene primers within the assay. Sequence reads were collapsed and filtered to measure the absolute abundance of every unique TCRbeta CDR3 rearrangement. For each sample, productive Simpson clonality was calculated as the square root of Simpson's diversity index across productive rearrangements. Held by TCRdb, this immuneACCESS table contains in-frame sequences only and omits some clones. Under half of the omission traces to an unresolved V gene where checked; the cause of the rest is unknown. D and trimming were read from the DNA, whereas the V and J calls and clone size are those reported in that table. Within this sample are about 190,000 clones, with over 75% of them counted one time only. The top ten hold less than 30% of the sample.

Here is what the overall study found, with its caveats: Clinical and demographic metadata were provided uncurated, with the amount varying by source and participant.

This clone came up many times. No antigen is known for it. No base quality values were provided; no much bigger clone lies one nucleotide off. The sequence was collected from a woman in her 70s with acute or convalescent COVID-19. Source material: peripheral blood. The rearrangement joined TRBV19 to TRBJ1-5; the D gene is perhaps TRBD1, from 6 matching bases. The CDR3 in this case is CASSRTQGSDQPQHF. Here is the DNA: TGTGCCAGTAGTAGAACGCAGGGGTCGGATCAGCCCCAGCATTTT.